These T cell receptor beta chains were read from a single sample in a study of blood T cell repertoires in COVID-19. The method was immunoSEQ multiplex PCR; TCRdb's version includes in-frame clones alone and lacks a portion of them. The sample lists 160,000 or so clones; 65% to 85% were seen once. The material sequenced was PBMCs or T cells enriched from blood (not recorded which). Receptors originate from a woman aged 40 to 55 with acute COVID-19. CDR3s include the opening cysteine and the closing phenylalanine or tryptophan.

j_call v_call cdr3_length cdr3_aa
TRBJ1-1 TRBV7-9 14 CASSLSRLNTEAFF
TRBJ1-2 TRBV9 13 CASSAEGLYGYTF
TRBJ1-1 TRBV27 13 CASSPRDRGEAFF
TRBJ2-7 TRBV5-4 13 CASSPSTGGEQYF
TRBJ2-5 TRBV5-1 13 CASSLQGTETQYF
TRBJ1-1 TRBV5-6 16 CASSLWTGTLNTEAFF
TRBJ1-6 TRBV7-8 14 CASSLTGGSSPLHF
TRBJ2-2 TRBV7-2 18 CASSTTTGLALRTGELFF
TRBJ1-1 TRBV5-1 14 CASRTGVVNTEAFF
TRBJ1-2 TRBV18 13 CASSPQTENGYTF
TRBJ2-3 TRBV29-1 13 CSVTGVLTDTQYF
TRBJ1-5 TRBV5-1 15 CASSPVGGYNQPQHF